The present T cell receptor beta chain was sequenced within a study of shared clonotypes between healthy human individuals. At the level of the study: Each donor contributed plates that comprised three CD4 naive, three CD4 memory, two CD8 naive and one CD8 memory.

With regard to this clone: Its antigen is still unknown.

The CDR3 sequence is 14 residues long. The junction had 8 bases not matched to a gene; V was cut back by 5 bases and J by 8 bases. Germline V gives CDR1 SGHTA, CDR2 FQGNSA. Whole-study results and caveats: Sharing across four donors was seen in roughly 5.2% of naive CD4 clonotypes. Non-shared clonotypes had lower generation probabilities than clonotypes shared by all four sorted-subset donors.

Per the study methods: ImmunoSEQ supplied junction-only sequences lacking quality scores, so filtering was different. Repertoires were generated with immunoSEQ multiplex PCR, while TCRdb's copy carries only in-frame clones and drops some. That table furnishes V, J and clone size, whereas the DNA furnished D and trimming. The sample lists about 1,800,000 clones, about 95% occurring once. Naive CD8 cells, CD45RO-negative and positively selected for CCR7, excluded terminally differentiated effector memory CD45RA+ cells. Sequencing was carried out using naive CD8+ T cells sorted from blood. The TCR was taken from a man younger than 30 in good health. This chain links TRBV7-2 with TRBJ2-1, with 8 bases that match TRBD1. The DNA for the CDR3 is TGTGCCAGCAGCCCCAGGACAGGGACAGATGAGCAGTTCTTC. This codes for CASSPRTGTDEQFF.